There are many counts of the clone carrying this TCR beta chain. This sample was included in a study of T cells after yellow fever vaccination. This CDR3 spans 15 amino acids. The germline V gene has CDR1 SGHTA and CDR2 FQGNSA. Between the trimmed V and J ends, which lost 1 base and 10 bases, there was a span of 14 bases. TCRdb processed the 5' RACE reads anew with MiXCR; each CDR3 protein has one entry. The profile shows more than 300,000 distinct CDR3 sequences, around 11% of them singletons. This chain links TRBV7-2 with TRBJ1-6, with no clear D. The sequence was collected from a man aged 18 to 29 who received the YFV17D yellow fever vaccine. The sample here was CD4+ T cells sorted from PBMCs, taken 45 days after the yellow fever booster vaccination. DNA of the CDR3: TGTGCCAGCAGCTTAGATCGATACCGAGAATCACCCCTCCACTTT. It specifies CASSLDRYRESPLHF. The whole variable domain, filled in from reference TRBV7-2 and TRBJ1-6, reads GAGVSQSPSNKVTEKGKDVELRCDPISGHTALYWYRQSLGQGLEFLIYFQGNSAPDKSGLPSDRFSAERTGGSVSTLTIQRTQQEDSAVYLCASSLDRYRESPLHFGNGTRLTVT.